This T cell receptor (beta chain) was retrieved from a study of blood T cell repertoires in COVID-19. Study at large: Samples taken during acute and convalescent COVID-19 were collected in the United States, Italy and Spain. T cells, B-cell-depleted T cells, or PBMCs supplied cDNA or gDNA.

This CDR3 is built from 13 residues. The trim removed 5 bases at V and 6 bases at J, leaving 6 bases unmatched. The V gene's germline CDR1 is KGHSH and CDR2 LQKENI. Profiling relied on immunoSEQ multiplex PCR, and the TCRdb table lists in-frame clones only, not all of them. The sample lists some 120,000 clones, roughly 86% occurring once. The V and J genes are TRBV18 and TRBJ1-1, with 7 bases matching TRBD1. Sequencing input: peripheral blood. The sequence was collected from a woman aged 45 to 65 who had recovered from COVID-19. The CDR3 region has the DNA TGTGCCAGCTCATTTGACAGGGTTGCTGAAGCTTTCTTT. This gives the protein CASSFDRVAEAFF.